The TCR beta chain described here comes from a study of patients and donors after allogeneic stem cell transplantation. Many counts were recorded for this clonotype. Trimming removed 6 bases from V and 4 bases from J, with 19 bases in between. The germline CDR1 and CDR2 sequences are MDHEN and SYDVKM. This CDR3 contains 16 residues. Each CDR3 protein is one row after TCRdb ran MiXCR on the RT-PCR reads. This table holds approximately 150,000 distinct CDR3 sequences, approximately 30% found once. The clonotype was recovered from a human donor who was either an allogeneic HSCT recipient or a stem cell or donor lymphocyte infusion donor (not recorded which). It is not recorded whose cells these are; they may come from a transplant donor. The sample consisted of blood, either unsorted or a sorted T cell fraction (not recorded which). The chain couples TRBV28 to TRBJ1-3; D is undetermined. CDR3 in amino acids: CASSLGRSAIGNTIYF. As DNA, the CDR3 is TGTGCCAGCAGCCTCGGCAGGTCCGCGATCGGAAACACCATATATTTT.